What follows are 25 T cell receptor beta chains derived from one specimen sequenced in a study of cytomegalovirus exposure and HLA in healthy donors. PCR involved 60 Vbeta and 13 Jbeta primers. Sequencing was performed with immunoSEQ multiplex PCR; in TCRdb, only in-frame clones are kept and a portion is missing. The sample lists about 130,000 clones, about 72% occurring once. The sample consisted of PBMCs. The receptor source for this set is a young man in good health and CMV-seropositive.

This chain connects TRBV6-6 to TRBJ1-5, with 7 bases identical to TRBD1. V trimming: 5 bases; J trimming: 3 bases; junction bases outside the gene matches: 7. The germline V gene encodes CDR1 MNHNY and CDR2 SVGAGI (reference sequence). The CDR3 has 15 amino acids. This chain's CDR3 is CASSKTGQNNQPQHF. The CDR3 DNA reads as TGTGCCAGCAGTAAGACGGGACAGAACAATCAGCCCCAGCATTTT.

In this sample, this clone turned up a few times. The chain couples TRBV6-1 to TRBJ1-1, with TRBD1 identical over 9 bases. The CDR3 has 15 amino acids. The J segment lost 3 bases and the V segment lost 5 bases, leaving 7 bases of the junction unmatched. Germline CDR1 and CDR2: MNHNS and SASEGT. CDR3 sequence (DNA): TGTGCCAGCAGTCATACAGGGGGCGGTCACACTGAAGCTTTCTTT. Translated: CASSHTGGGHTEAFF.

CDR3 in DNA: TGTGCAAGTCGCACCCGTCGGACTAGATCCCAAGAGACCCAGTACTTC. This codes for CASRTRRTRSQETQYF. V usage is TRBV12-2 and J usage is TRBJ2-5; the table's D call of TRBD2 was not tested on the DNA. TRBV12-2 is recorded as a pseudogene. The CDR3 is 16 residues long.

This chain uses TRBV7-3 with TRBJ2-2, with a weak D call TRBD2 (6 bases). Germline lookup yields CDR1 SGHTA and CDR2 FQGTGA. Trimming took off 4 bases at V and 5 bases at J, with 14 bases between the two ends. This CDR3 has 15 amino acids. The CDR3 reads CASSSGLHRTGELFF. The CDR3 region has the DNA TGTGCCAGCAGCTCGGGACTTCACCGGACCGGGGAGCTGTTTTTT.

This clone has just a few counts. This sequence joins TRBV5-4 and TRBJ2-2, with 13 bases identical to TRBD2. Germline V gene lookup returns CDR1 SGHNT and CDR2 YYREEE (reference sequence). V dropped 7 bases and J dropped 3; count of bases not matched to a gene: 9. There are 17 residues in the CDR3. This CDR3 is CASSRTSGSRDTGELFF. CDR3 in DNA: TGTGCCAGCTCTCGGACTAGCGGGAGTCGGGACACCGGGGAGCTGTTTTTT.

This clone has just one count. This sequence joins TRBV19 and TRBJ2-1; 9 bases are a match to TRBD1. This CDR3 is 16 amino acids long. Trimming cost V 6 bases and J 6 bases; bases outside gene matches: 12. The germline gives CDR1 LNHDA, CDR2 SQIVND (reference sequence). In nucleotides, the CDR3 is TGTGCCAGTAGATCCTTACCGGGACAGGGATTCAATGAGCAGTTCTTC. Translation: CASRSLPGQGFNEQFF.

The chain has TRBV6-1 and TRBJ1-5, with unresolved D. This CDR3 spans 16 amino acids. Germline loops: CDR1 MNHNS, CDR2 SASEGT. V shed 0 bases and J shed 7 bases, with 16 bases lying between them. The CDR3 here is CASSEAEGEPGQPQHF. CDR3 DNA sequence: TGTGCCAGCAGTGAAGCTGAGGGCGAGCCAGGACAGCCCCAGCATTTT.

This chain links TRBV9 with TRBJ1-1; 10 nucleotides align to TRBD1. The germline V gene encodes CDR1 SGDLS and CDR2 YYNGEE. The CDR3 loop spans 15 amino acids. Germline trimming cut 3 bases from V and 3 bases from J; bases unmatched to any gene: 5. The CDR3 reads CASSGPDRGHTEAFF. CDR3 in DNA: TGTGCCAGCAGCGGACCAGACAGGGGGCACACTGAAGCTTTCTTT.

The table lists this clone with a few counts. The chain has TRBV18 and TRBJ2-1, with 9 bases identical to TRBD1. With 4 bases clipped from V and 9 bases from J, the junction kept 7 bases outside the gene matches. This CDR3 comprises 14 residues. Per germline, CDR1 KGHSH and CDR2 LQKENI. The chain's CDR3 is CASSRDRVEGEQFF. CDR3 DNA sequence: TGTGCCAGCTCACGGGACAGGGTAGAAGGTGAGCAGTTCTTC.

This clone appeared a single time. The CDR3 reads CASSLDAGAYGEQYF. CDR3 DNA sequence: TGTGCCAGCAGCTTAGACGCGGGAGCATATGGCGAGCAGTACTTC. The gene calls are TRBV7-2 and TRBJ2-7, with 7 bases identical to TRBD2. Trimming cost V 1 base and J 6 bases; bases outside gene matches: 9. CDR3 length equals 15 residues. CDR1 is SGHTA, CDR2 FQGNSA, per germline.

This clone was picked up a small number of times. The CDR3 region is CASSEAYRGADYGYTF. Written as DNA, the CDR3 is TGTGCCAGCAGTGAGGCTTACCGGGGGGCGGACTATGGCTACACCTTC. The chain links TRBV6-4 to TRBJ1-2; D might be TRBD1 (6 bases). V lost 3 bases, J lost 3 bases, and 17 bases lay in between. The CDR3 length is 16 residues. CDR1 and CDR2 from the germline V gene are MRHNA and SNTAGT.

The chain is built from TRBV5-5 and TRBJ2-5; D is uncertain. The germline CDR1 and CDR2 sequences are SGHKS and YYEKEE (reference sequence). There are 13 residues in the CDR3. Trimming cost V 2 bases and J 4 bases, with 9 bases left between them. This CDR3 reads CASSLGRPETQYF. CDR3 coding DNA: TGTGCCAGCAGCTTAGGCAGGCCAGAGACCCAGTACTTC.

The V call is TRBV5-1, the J call TRBJ2-5; 9 nucleotides line up with TRBD1. CDR3 length equals 15 residues. V shed 2 bases and J 5 bases; nucleotides not matched to a gene: 7. Looked up from germline, CDR1 is SGHRS and CDR2 is YFSETQ. The CDR3 here is CASSFVGTGMETQYF. The CDR3 DNA sequence: TGCGCCAGCAGCTTCGTCGGGACAGGGATGGAGACCCAGTACTTC.

The gene calls are TRBV29-1 and TRBJ2-5; 7 positions agree with TRBD2. The CDR3 consists of 15 residues. After removal of 3 bases from V and 5 bases from J, the junction contained 12 bases not matched to a gene. Germline assignment: CDR1 SQVTM and CDR2 ANQGSEA. The chain's CDR3 is CSVEVGGRGAETQYF. CDR3 DNA sequence: TGCAGCGTTGAGGTCGGCGGGAGAGGTGCTGAGACCCAGTACTTC.

This clone has just a few counts. V is TRBV2 and J is TRBJ2-3; 9 bases agree with TRBD2. The length of the CDR3 is 14 residues. Germline loops: CDR1 SNHLY, CDR2 FYNNEI. Trimming removed 4 bases from V and 5 bases from J; junction bases left unmatched: 4. The CDR3: CASSGTSEGDTQYF. The CDR3 DNA sequence: TGTGCCAGCAGTGGGACTAGCGAGGGAGATACGCAGTATTTT.

This chain joins TRBV27 and TRBJ2-7; possible D gene TRBD1, 5 bases. The CDR3 is made up of 15 amino acids. Trimming pared 1 base from V and 5 bases from J, leaving 15 bases between. Germline CDR1 and CDR2: MNHEY and SMNVEV (reference sequence). CDR3 residues: CASSLLARVLNEQYF. The CDR3, as DNA: TGTGCCAGCAGTTTATTAGCCAGGGTGCTCAACGAGCAGTACTTC.

J is TRBJ1-1 and V is TRBV4-1; the D gene is possibly TRBD1 (6 bases). Germline V CDR1 and CDR2: MGHRA, YSYEKL. The CDR3 extends over 15 amino acids. V was shortened by 3 bases and J by 3 bases, with 14 bases between the two germline ends. The CDR3 nucleotides are TGCGCCAGCAGCCATAGCGGGGGCGGATACACTGAAGCTTTCTTT. This encodes CASSHSGGGYTEAFF.

J is TRBJ2-7 and V is TRBV13, with D tentatively TRBD2 (6 bases). Germline values: CDR1 PRHDT, CDR2 FYEKMQ (reference sequence). This CDR3 contains 15 residues. Trimming stripped 2 bases from V and 2 bases from J, with 13 bases between. CDR3 sequence (DNA): TGTGCCAGCAGCTTATGGCGGGAAACCCCCTACGAGCAGTACTTC. It specifies CASSLWRETPYEQYF.

The chain carries TRBV30 and TRBJ2-7; possible D gene TRBD1, 5 bases. Germline values: CDR1 GTSNPN, CDR2 SVGIG (reference sequence). V lost 1 base to trimming and J lost 1 base, with 14 bases between them. The CDR3 has 15 residues. The CDR3 nucleotides read TGTGCCTGGAGTGGAGCGCAGGGTGTATCCTACGAGCAGTACTTC. As protein: CAWSGAQGVSYEQYF.

The rearrangement uses TRBV5-1 and TRBJ1-5, with a weak D call TRBD1 (5 bases). This CDR3 comprises 15 residues. Germline assignment: CDR1 SGHRS and CDR2 YFSETQ. Trimming removed 0 bases from V and 0 bases from J, with 7 bases in between. CDR3 sequence reads: CASSLGQGSNQPQHF. Written as DNA, the CDR3 is TGCGCCAGCAGCTTGGGGCAGGGTAGCAATCAGCCCCAGCATTTT.

J is TRBJ2-2 and V is TRBV5-6; 7 positions agree with TRBD2. The CDR3 sequence is 18 residues long. Germline V CDR1 and CDR2: SGHDT, YYEEEE. V shed 1 base and J 5 bases; nucleotides not matched to a gene: 14. Here the CDR3 DNA reads TGTGCCAGCAGCTTGTGGGGGGGATTGTGGGACCGGACCGGGGAGCTGTTTTTT. Its translation: CASSLWGGLWDRTGELFF.

The J gene is TRBJ1-1, the V gene TRBV6-6; D unclear. The germline V and J ends were trimmed by 6 bases and 10 bases, with 15 bases remaining between them. The CDR3 loop spans 12 amino acids. From germline, CDR1 is MNHNY and CDR2 SVGAGI (reference sequence). CDR3 region: CASSRPHSGAFF. CDR3 DNA: TGTGCCAGCAGCCGACCCCACTCAGGAGCTTTCTTT.

This clone has just one count. The rearrangement uses TRBV28 and TRBJ2-7, with TRBD1 as a possible D gene (5 bases). Trimming took off 6 bases at V and 6 bases at J, with 18 bases between the two ends. Germline V CDR1 and CDR2: MDHEN, SYDVKM. This CDR3 contains 14 residues. In DNA, the CDR3 is TGTGCCAGCAGACGAATTACCAGTAGGGGCGAGCAGTACTTC. This sequence encodes CASRRITSRGEQYF.

The CDR3 region has the DNA TGTGCCAGCAGCCGGCCGGGACTAGTAACGGGCGGGGAGCTGTTTTTT. As protein: CASSRPGLVTGGELFF. The chain recombines TRBV6-6 with TRBJ2-2; 8 positions match TRBD2. The CDR3 is made up of 16 amino acids. Germline CDR1 and CDR2: MNHNY and SVGAGI (reference sequence). Trimming at V came to 6 bases and at J to 7 bases, leaving 13 bases not matched to a gene.

V gene TRBV15 combines with J gene TRBJ2-7; 10 bases match TRBD2. Germline CDR1 reads LNHNV; CDR2 reads YYDKDF (reference sequence). Trimming at V came to 0 bases and at J to 0 bases, leaving 14 bases not matched to a gene. This CDR3 has 20 amino acids. CDR3 residues: CATSRDRFVLAGVYSYEQYF. In DNA form, the CDR3 reads TGTGCCACCAGCAGAGATCGATTCGTGCTAGCGGGGGTCTACTCCTACGAGCAGTACTTC.